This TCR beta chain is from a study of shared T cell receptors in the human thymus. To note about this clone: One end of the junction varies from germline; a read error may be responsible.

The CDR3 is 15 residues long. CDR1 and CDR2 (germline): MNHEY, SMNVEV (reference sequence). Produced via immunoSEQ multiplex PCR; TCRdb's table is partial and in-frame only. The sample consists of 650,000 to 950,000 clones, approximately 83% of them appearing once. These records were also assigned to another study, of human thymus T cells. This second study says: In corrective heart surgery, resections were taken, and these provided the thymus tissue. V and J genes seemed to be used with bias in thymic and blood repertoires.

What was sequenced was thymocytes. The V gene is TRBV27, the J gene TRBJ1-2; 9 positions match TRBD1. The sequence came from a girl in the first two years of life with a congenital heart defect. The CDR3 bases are TGTGCCAGCAGTTCCGACGGACAGGGGCCTTATGGCTACGCCTTC. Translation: CASSSDGQGPYGYAF.